In this sample, the clone carrying this T cell receptor beta chain turned up once. Its antigen is not identified. Some clones are missing from TCRdb's copy, which holds only in-frame ones; the method was immunoSEQ multiplex PCR. The table includes 150,000 to 200,000 clones, about 88% detected once. The sample comes from a study of radiation and T cells in renal cell carcinoma. Regarding the study as a whole: No pretreatment tumor biopsies were available for baseline clonotypes. From baseline, blood top tumor clonotypes peaked at 2 weeks post-radiation.

The CDR3 has 15 residues. V gave up 4 bases and J gave up 4 bases; unmatched junction bases: 9. Germline CDR1 is SGHNT and CDR2 is YYREEE (reference sequence). Sample time point: blood 4 weeks post-SBRT, at nephrectomy. Treatment here: 15 Gy SBRT to primary tumor, nephrectomy 4 weeks later. Nephrectomy followed 15 Gy stereotactic body radiation by 4 weeks. The tumor was a clear cell renal cell carcinoma. The sequence was collected from a woman in her forties or fifties with renal cell carcinoma. This chain links TRBV5-4 with TRBJ2-5, with 8 bases fitting TRBD2. Sequenced here: blood, sampled from a patient whose treatment included radiotherapy and nephrectomy. The CDR3 sequence is CASSRQLAEVETQYF. The CDR3 coding sequence is TGTGCCAGCAGCCGGCAACTAGCGGAGGTAGAGACCCAGTACTTC.